The rows below give T cell receptor beta chains drawn from one sample of a study of T-cell reconstitution after alpha-beta-depleted transplantation in children. TCRdb ran MiXCR on the PCR reads and lists one entry per CDR3 protein. This table holds approximately 270,000 distinct CDR3 sequences, approximately 9.6% found once. The starting material was PBMCs from the stem cell graft donor, obtained from the stem cell graft. These receptors all stem from a human donor who donated a stem cell graft to a child with SCID. Both conserved end residues are part of each CDR3. A D gene is named only where the DNA matches it firmly.

CDR3: CASSPELGETQYF
J: TRBJ2-5
D: -
V: TRBV12-3/TRBV12-4

CDR3: CASSLGDGVGNTIYF
J: TRBJ1-3
D: -
V: TRBV5-1

CDR3: CASSPGGISYNEQFF
J: TRBJ2-1
D: -
V: TRBV3-1

CDR3: CASSPEKGTGGEEQFF
J: TRBJ2-1
D: TRBD1
V: TRBV18

CDR3: CASSFAAGGTGELFF
J: TRBJ2-2
D: TRBD2
V: TRBV12-3/TRBV12-4

CDR3: CASSAELSGGQYNEQFF
J: TRBJ2-1
D: -
V: TRBV21-1

CDR3: CASSLGPGGSNTEAFF
J: TRBJ1-1
D: -
V: TRBV7-9

CDR3: CASSLVGSRQPQHF
J: TRBJ1-5
D: -
V: TRBV27

CDR3: CASSLTGTAYNEQFF
J: TRBJ2-1
D: TRBD1
V: TRBV7-3

CDR3: CASSQERSGGTGELFF
J: TRBJ2-2
D: -
V: TRBV4-1

CDR3: CASSQSGGNQPQHF
J: TRBJ1-5
D: -
V: TRBV9

CDR3: CASSLSRSDEQYF
J: TRBJ2-7
D: -
V: TRBV7-9

CDR3: CASSPGTGLETQYF
J: TRBJ2-5
D: TRBD1
V: TRBV18

CDR3: CASTRRGYNEQFF
J: TRBJ2-1
D: -
V: TRBV5-6

CDR3: CSRIRGEAFF
J: TRBJ1-1
D: -
V: TRBV20-1

CDR3: CASRNVGSYNEQFF
J: TRBJ2-1
D: -
V: TRBV25-1

CDR3: CASSLKKQTSGANVLTF
J: TRBJ2-6
D: -
V: TRBV7-3

CDR3: CSANRGSNQPQHF
J: TRBJ1-5
D: TRBD1
V: TRBV20-1

CDR3: CSAKMGGYGTDTQYF
J: TRBJ2-3
D: TRBD2
V: TRBV20-1

CDR3: CASSSPYNEQFF
J: TRBJ2-1
D: -
V: TRBV6-2/TRBV6-3

CDR3: CASSGGRVDYGYTF
J: TRBJ1-2
D: -
V: TRBV2

CDR3: CASSLTSGLQETQYF
J: TRBJ2-5
D: TRBD2
V: TRBV12-3/TRBV12-4

CDR3: CASSLNQGTGELFF
J: TRBJ2-2
D: -
V: TRBV12-3/TRBV12-4

CDR3: CASSFWTSEQYF
J: TRBJ2-7
D: TRBD2
V: TRBV12-3/TRBV12-4

CDR3: CAITKTSGGGEQYF
J: TRBJ2-7
D: TRBD2
V: TRBV10-3

CDR3: CASSQDSSGGAREQFF
J: TRBJ2-1
D: TRBD2
V: TRBV3-1

CDR3: CASSSQISYEQYF
J: TRBJ2-7
D: -
V: TRBV27

CDR3: CASSARDSLYEQYF
J: TRBJ2-7
D: -
V: TRBV7-9

CDR3: CSVQPELAKNIQYF
J: TRBJ2-4
D: -
V: TRBV29-1

CDR3: CASSQTTRGEAFF
J: TRBJ1-1
D: -
V: TRBV16

CDR3: CSASSLAGITDTQYF
J: TRBJ2-3
D: TRBD2
V: TRBV20-1

CDR3: CASSLDGGVYGYTF
J: TRBJ1-2
D: -
V: TRBV5-1

CDR3: CASSLGVGQYTGELFF
J: TRBJ2-2
D: -
V: TRBV12-3/TRBV12-4

CDR3: CASSWGRDARDNEQFF
J: TRBJ2-1
D: -
V: TRBV5-6

CDR3: CSATEAPYEQYF
J: TRBJ2-7
D: -
V: TRBV20-1

CDR3: CASSLLSPSGGGETQYF
J: TRBJ2-5
D: TRBD2
V: TRBV5-1

CDR3: CATSSSRTYNEQFF
J: TRBJ2-1
D: -
V: TRBV24-1

CDR3: CASSESHVPNEQFF
J: TRBJ2-1
D: -
V: TRBV25-1

CDR3: CASSVGDRVDYEQYF
J: TRBJ2-7
D: TRBD1
V: TRBV5-1

CDR3: CASSLGRWLDEAFF
J: TRBJ1-1
D: -
V: TRBV12-3/TRBV12-4

CDR3: CSARDRIAVTYEQYF
J: TRBJ2-7
D: -
V: TRBV20-1

CDR3: CSARDVGQPQHF
J: TRBJ1-5
D: -
V: TRBV20-1